The 10 T cell receptor beta chains below were found in one sample sequenced in a study of blood T cell repertoires in COVID-19. Only in-frame clones appear in the TCRdb table, and some are missing; sequencing was by immunoSEQ multiplex PCR. The table records 150,000 to 200,000 clones, approximately 86% of them present only once. What was sequenced was peripheral blood. These receptors were collected from a man aged 45 to 65 with active or convalescent COVID-19.

This clone has only one observation. This sequence joins TRBV19 and TRBJ1-2, with a tentative D call TRBD1 (6 bases). This CDR3 contains 15 residues. Germline CDR1 reads LNHDA; CDR2 reads SQIVND (reference sequence). The V gene lost 2 bases and the J gene lost 3 bases, with 13 bases spanning the gap. CDR3 sequence reads: CASSIHRVVDYGYTF. The DNA of the CDR3 is TGTGCCAGTAGTATACACAGGGTAGTGGACTATGGCTACACCTTC.

This chain connects TRBV10-2 to TRBJ1-4; a weak D match, TRBD1 (6 bases). CDR3 length equals 16 residues. Trimming left V 2 bases short and J 8 bases short, with 18 bases between. In germline, CDR1 is WSHSY, CDR2 SAAADI. CDR3 residues: CASSETGGALGEKLFF. The CDR3 DNA follows: TGCGCCAGCAGTGAGACGGGGGGGGCCTTAGGGGAAAAACTGTTTTTT.

V and J are TRBV15 and TRBJ1-5, with D hard to call. V was pared by 5 bases and J by 0 bases, with 2 bases between. This CDR3 region has 12 residues. Germline V CDR1 and CDR2: LNHNV, YYDKDF (reference sequence). CDR3 sequence reads: CATSRSNQPQHF. In nucleotides, the CDR3 is TGTGCCACCAGCCGTAGCAATCAGCCCCAGCATTTT.

This sequence joins TRBV11-2 and TRBJ2-3; 10 bases fit TRBD2. CDR1 and CDR2 from the germline V gene are SGHAT and FQNNGV. The CDR3 is 16 amino acids. J lost 4 bases, V lost 2 bases, and 6 bases had no gene match. CDR3: CASSLSGGAVADTQYF. The CDR3 bases are TGTGCCAGCAGCTTAAGCGGGGGGGCCGTGGCAGATACGCAGTATTTT.

The chain couples TRBV19 to TRBJ2-1, with a possible D match to TRBD2 (6 bases). This CDR3 comprises 15 residues. The germline V gene encodes CDR1 LNHDA and CDR2 SQIVND (reference sequence). V lost 3 bases and J 0 bases, leaving 9 bases between the germline ends. CDR3 DNA sequence: TGTGCCAGTAGTATGGGGGGAAGCTCCTACAATGAGCAGTTCTTC. It translates to CASSMGGSSYNEQFF.

The chain links TRBV3-1 (or the pseudogene TRBV3-2) to TRBJ1-4, with D hard to call. Germline values: CDR1 LGHDT, CDR2 YNNKEL (reference sequence). Trimming removed 3 bases at V and 7 bases at J, with 6 bases between. The CDR3 runs to 12 residues. CDR3 residues: CASSQRSEKLFF. CDR3 nucleotides: TGTGCCAGCAGCCAGCGATCTGAAAAACTGTTTTTT.

The chain has TRBV4-1 and TRBJ1-2; possible D gene TRBD1, 5 bases. Trimming removed 3 bases at V and 5 bases at J, with 19 bases between. Germline CDR1 reads MGHRA; CDR2 reads YSYEKL. There are 16 residues in the CDR3. CDR3 in amino acids: CASSHRQGSYSYGYTF. The DNA of the CDR3 is TGCGCCAGCAGCCACCGTCAGGGTAGTTATTCGTATGGCTACACCTTC.

The rearrangement links TRBV3-1 (or the pseudogene TRBV3-2) to TRBJ2-7; 8 bases fit TRBD1. The CDR3 has 16 residues. Germline CDR1 reads LGHDT; CDR2 reads YNNKEL (reference sequence). J lost 6 bases, V lost 1 base, and 11 bases had no gene match. CDR3 coding DNA: TGTGCCAGCAGCCAAGGTTCCGGGACAGGAGCGCGCGAGCAGTACTTC. Its translation is CASSQGSGTGAREQYF.

The count of this clone is one. The rearrangement links TRBV9 to TRBJ1-2, with D uncertain. V was pared by 0 bases and J by 2 bases, with 11 bases between. CDR1 and CDR2 from the germline V gene are SGDLS and YYNGEE. This CDR3 has 15 residues. The CDR3 loop is CASSVVGGMNYGYTF. The CDR3 DNA reads as TGTGCCAGCAGCGTAGTTGGAGGGATGAACTATGGCTACACCTTC.

This chain connects TRBV28 to TRBJ2-1; no definite D call. Germline V CDR1 and CDR2: MDHEN, SYDVKM. This CDR3 is 16 amino acids long. V shed 5 bases and J shed 0 bases, with 14 bases lying between them. CDR3 sequence (DNA): TGTGCCAGCAGTCCCCGACATGGCCGCTCCTACAATGAGCAGTTCTTC. Translated, it gives CASSPRHGRSYNEQFF. Filled out from reference TRBV28 and TRBJ2-1, the complete variable domain reads DVKVTQSSRYLVKRTGEKVFLECVQDMDHENMFWYRQDPGLGLRLIYFSYDVKMKEKGDIPEGYSVSREKKERFSLILESASTNQTSMYLCASSPRHGRSYNEQFFGPGTRLTVL.